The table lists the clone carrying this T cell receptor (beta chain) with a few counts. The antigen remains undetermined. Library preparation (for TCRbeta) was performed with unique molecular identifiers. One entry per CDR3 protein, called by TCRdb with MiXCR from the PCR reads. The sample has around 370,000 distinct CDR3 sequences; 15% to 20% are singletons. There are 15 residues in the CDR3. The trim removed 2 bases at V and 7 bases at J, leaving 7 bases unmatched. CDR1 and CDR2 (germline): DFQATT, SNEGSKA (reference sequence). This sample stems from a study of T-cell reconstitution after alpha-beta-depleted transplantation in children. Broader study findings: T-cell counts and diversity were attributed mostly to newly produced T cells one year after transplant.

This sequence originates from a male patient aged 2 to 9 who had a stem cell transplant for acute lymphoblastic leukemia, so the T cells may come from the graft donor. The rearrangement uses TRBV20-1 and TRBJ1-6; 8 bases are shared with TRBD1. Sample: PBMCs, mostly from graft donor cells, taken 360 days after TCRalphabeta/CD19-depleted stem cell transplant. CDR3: CSARITGGWNSPLHF. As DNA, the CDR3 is TGCAGTGCTAGAATTACAGGGGGATGGAATTCACCCCTCCACTTT.